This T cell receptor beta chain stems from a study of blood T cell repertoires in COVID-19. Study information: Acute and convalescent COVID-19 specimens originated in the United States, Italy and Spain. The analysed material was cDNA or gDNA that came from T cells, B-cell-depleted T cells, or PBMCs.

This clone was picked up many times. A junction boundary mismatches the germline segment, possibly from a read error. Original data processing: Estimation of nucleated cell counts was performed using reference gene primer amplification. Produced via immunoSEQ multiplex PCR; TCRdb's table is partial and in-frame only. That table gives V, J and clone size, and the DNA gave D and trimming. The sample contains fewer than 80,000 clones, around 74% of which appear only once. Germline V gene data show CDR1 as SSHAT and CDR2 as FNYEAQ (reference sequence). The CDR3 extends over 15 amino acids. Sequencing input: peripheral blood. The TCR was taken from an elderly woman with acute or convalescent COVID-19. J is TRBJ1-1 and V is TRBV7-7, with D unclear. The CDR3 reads CASSPPPREGTEAFF. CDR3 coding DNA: TGTGCTAGCAGCCCCCCCCCGAGGGAAGGCACTGAAGCTTTCTTT.